This T cell receptor beta chain was captured by sequencing in a study of CD8 T cells in ankylosing spondylitis. Broader study findings: A TCR beta motif of fewer than ten highly homologous variants seemed to mark ankylosing spondylitis blood.

With molecular barcodes, quantitative 5'-RACE was used to make the TCR beta libraries. In TCRdb, the 5' RACE reads were re-called with MiXCR into one record per CDR3 protein. Of 800,000 to 900,000 distinct CDR3 sequences in the sample, 12% were seen once. Trimming at V came to 4 bases and at J to 0 bases, leaving 0 bases not matched to a gene. Germline loops: CDR1 SQVTM, CDR2 ANQGSEA. This CDR3 spans 13 amino acids. The table lists this clonotype with many counts. What it recognizes is unknown. The receptor comes from a male donor with ankylosing spondylitis. The sequencing sample was made of blood, either unsorted or a sorted T cell fraction (not recorded which). The chain employs TRBV29-1 and TRBJ1-1; 9 bases align to TRBD1. In DNA form, the CDR3 reads TGCAGCGTTGGGGACAGGGTGAACACTGAAGCTTTCTTT. Its translation is CSVGDRVNTEAFF.